This entry lists 3 T cell receptor beta chains sequenced from one sample in a study of CXCR3-negative and CXCR3-positive naive CD8 T cells. Points from the study as a whole: Naive CXCR3-positive cells had TRB CDR3s more hydrophobic than those of CXCR3-negative naive cells.

Their antigens are not known. TRB cDNA libraries were made by UMI-labeled 5' RACE. TCRdb processed the 5' RACE reads again and assigns one entry to each CDR3 protein, with no DNA. The table counts under 150,000 distinct CDR3 sequences; about 0.28% lies in the top ten. The sample was naive CXCR3+ CD8+ T cells from blood. Subset specified: CD45RO-CCR7+CD27+CD95- naive CD8+ T cells expressing CXCR3 (TNR3+). The origin of the receptors is a human donor in good health. Some clones in this sample may be carry-over from other donors' samples.

The chain combines TRBV12-5 with TRBJ2-7. Germline values: CDR1 LGHNT, CDR2 FRNRAP. The length of the CDR3 is 12 residues. CDR3 protein: CASGRTDYEQYF.

The chain combines TRBV6-5 with TRBJ2-7; no DNA is available, so the TRBD2 call from TCRdb remains unchecked. The CDR3 is made up of 17 amino acids. The germline V gene has CDR1 MNHEY and CDR2 SVGAGI. This CDR3 is CASSMELAGASSYEQYF.

The chain recombines TRBV28 with TRBJ2-3; TCRdb's assignment of TRBD2 cannot be checked, as there is no DNA. This CDR3 comprises 18 residues. Germline assignment: CDR1 MDHEN and CDR2 SYDVKM. CDR3 sequence reads: CASSLLRTSGSASDTQYF.